This is a list of T cell receptor beta chains from one sample in a study of molecular identifiers for immune sequencing clone quantification. TCRdb re-called the PCR reads through MiXCR, storing one row per CDR3 protein. This sample has roughly 630,000 distinct CDR3 sequences, with roughly 27% found just once. Sequencing input: naive CD8+ T cells from blood, with Jurkat cell RNA spiked in. The receptor set was obtained from a human donor in good health. Some libraries in this study had Jurkat cell RNA spiked in. Each CDR3 is given with its conserved first and last residue. A D gene is named only where the DNA matches it firmly. Only some rows state a clone size, as once, few, many or a class for expanded clones.

J | size | D | V | CDR3 | DNA
TRBJ1-1 | many | TRBD1 | TRBV7-9 | CASSSPTGDTEAFF | TGTGCCAGCAGCTCCCCGACAGGGGACACTGAAGCTTTCTTT
TRBJ2-2 | NA | NA | TRBV4-3 | CASSRDRTDTGELFF | TGCGCCAGCAGCCGAGACAGGACGGACACCGGGGAGCTGTTTTTT
TRBJ2-3 | many | TRBD2 | TRBV25-1 | CASSEILAGDGQYF | TGTGCCAGCAGTGAAATACTAGCGGGAGACGGGCAGTATTTT
TRBJ1-5 | many | NA | TRBV7-9 | CASISGPQPQHF | TGTGCCAGCATCTCAGGACCTCAGCCCCAGCATTTT
TRBJ2-7 | NA | TRBD1 | TRBV9 | CAGSAGTGSYEQYF | TGTGCCGGCAGTGCCGGGACAGGATCGTACGAGCAGTACTTC
TRBJ2-3 | many | TRBD2 | TRBV29-1 | CSAQIAGELDTQYF | TGCAGCGCTCAGATAGCGGGAGAATTAGATACGCAGTATTTT
TRBJ1-1 | NA | NA | TRBV5-6 | CAGSLQGWGTEAFF | TGTGCCGGCAGCCTACAGGGCTGGGGTACTGAAGCTTTCTTT
TRBJ1-1 | NA | TRBD1 | TRBV7-6 | CASSASGTGGTEAFF | TGTGCCAGCAGCGCGTCCGGGACAGGGGGAACTGAAGCTTTCTTT
TRBJ2-6 | NA | NA | TRBV19 | CASSQGTRGANVLTF | TGTGCCAGTAGTCAAGGGACGCGTGGGGCCAACGTCCTGACTTTC
TRBJ2-1 | few | TRBD2 | TRBV7-3 | CASSFGLAVNNEQFF | TGTGCCAGCAGCTTTGGACTAGCGGTTAACAATGAGCAGTTCTTC
TRBJ2-6 | many | NA | TRBV19 | CASSIGPQYDWANVLTF | TGTGCCAGTAGTATAGGGCCCCAATACGACTGGGCCAACGTCCTGACTTTC
TRBJ2-3 | many | NA | TRBV5-5 | CASSLSQGWTDTQYF | TGTGCCAGCAGCTTAAGTCAGGGTTGGACAGATACGCAGTATTTT
TRBJ2-1 | few | NA | TRBV7-3 | CASSSKGDNEQFF | TGTGCCAGCAGCTCTAAAGGGGACAATGAGCAGTTCTTC
TRBJ2-2 | many | TRBD2 | TRBV7-8 | CASSLYGGANTGELFF | TGTGCCAGCAGCTTATACGGGGGGGCGAACACCGGGGAGCTGTTTTTT
TRBJ1-4 | many | NA | TRBV7-6 | CASSPRGTNEKLFF | TGTGCCAGCAGCCCCCGCGGGACTAATGAAAAACTGTTTTTT
TRBJ1-4 | many | NA | TRBV20-1 | CSARDEKLFF | TGCAGTGCTAGAGATGAAAAACTGTTTTTT
TRBJ2-3 | many | TRBD2 | TRBV20-1 | CSARRTSGSTDTQYF | TGCAGTGCTAGAAGAACTAGCGGGAGCACAGATACGCAGTATTTT
TRBJ2-2 | few | NA | TRBV27 | CASSFSRGTGKLFF | TGTGCCAGCAGTTTCTCCAGAGGCACCGGGAAGCTGTTTTTT
TRBJ2-6 | few | NA | TRBV7-9 | CASSSLKGPAGANVLTF | TGTGCCAGCAGCTCCCTTAAAGGCCCGGCTGGGGCCAACGTCCTGACTTTC
TRBJ2-1 | few | NA | TRBV25-1 | CASSEYRDNPIF | TGTGCCAGCAGTGAATATCGGGACAATCCGATCTTC
TRBJ2-1 | NA | NA | TRBV7-9 | CASSLDGSWVDEQFF | TGTGCCAGCAGCTTAGACGGCTCTTGGGTCGATGAGCAGTTCTTC
TRBJ2-7 | NA | NA | TRBV4-1 | CASSQPWDGEQYF | TGCGCCAGCAGCCAACCCTGGGACGGCGAGCAGTACTTC
TRBJ1-1 | many | NA | TRBV7-9 | CASSDKILGADTEAFF | TGTGCCAGCAGCGACAAGATATTGGGGGCCGACACTGAAGCTTTCTTT
TRBJ2-3 | NA | TRBD1 | TRBV9 | CASSPTGGGDTQYF | TGTGCCAGCAGCCCTACAGGGGGCGGAGATACGCAGTATTTT
TRBJ2-3 | many | TRBD1 | TRBV6-2/TRBV6-3 | CASSLTGVLDTQYF | TGTGCCAGCAGTTTAACAGGGGTCCTAGATACGCAGTATTTT
TRBJ2-2 | many | NA | TRBV29-1 | CSVEDSHYTGELFF | TGCAGCGTTGAAGATTCCCATTACACCGGGGAGCTGTTTTTT
TRBJ1-2 | many | TRBD1 | TRBV12-3/TRBV12-4 | CASSLTGQGDYGYTF | TGTGCCAGCAGTTTAACGGGACAGGGCGACTATGGCTACACCTTC
TRBJ2-3 | many | NA | TRBV7-2 | CASSRRGRHQSTDTQYF | TGTGCCAGCAGCAGGCGAGGCCGACACCAGAGCACAGATACGCAGTATTTT
TRBJ1-5 | many | TRBD1 | TRBV19 | CASSIQGARNQPQHF | TGTGCCAGTAGTATACAGGGGGCTCGCAATCAGCCCCAGCATTTT
TRBJ2-7 | once | TRBD1 | TRBV9 | CAGGVEGTGAHEQYF | TGTGCCGGCGGCGTAGAAGGGACAGGGGCCCACGAGCAGTACTTC
TRBJ2-7 | NA | NA | TRBV7-9 | CASSQPATCEQYF | TGTGCCAGCAGCCAACCCGCCACCTGCGAGCAGTACTTC
TRBJ1-1 | many | TRBD1 | TRBV5-1 | CASSLAPRGSPEAFF | TGCGCCAGCAGCTTGGCTCCCAGGGGGTCCCCTGAAGCTTTCTTT
TRBJ2-1 | NA | NA | TRBV5-1 | CASSFYRQPGNEQFF | TGCGCCAGCAGCTTCTATCGACAGCCTGGCAATGAGCAGTTCTTC
TRBJ2-2 | few | NA | TRBV19 | CASSVWESSGELFF | TGTGCCAGTAGTGTCTGGGAGAGTTCCGGGGAGCTGTTTTTT
TRBJ2-1 | many | NA | TRBV6-5 | CASSGGYNEQFF | TGTGCCAGCAGTGGCGGCTACAATGAGCAGTTCTTC
TRBJ2-7 | NA | NA | TRBV6-2/TRBV6-3 | CASSSPRVYVAYEQYF | TGTGCCAGCAGTTCCCCCCGGGTATACGTTGCCTACGAGCAGTACTTC
TRBJ1-1 | NA | NA | TRBV6-1 | CAPYRAGGLEAFF | TGTGCCCCCTACCGGGCCGGGGGACTAGAAGCTTTCTTT
TRBJ2-3 | NA | NA | TRBV7-3 | CASSLIGWGADTQYF | TGTGCCAGCAGCTTAATAGGATGGGGCGCAGATACGCAGTATTTT
TRBJ2-7 | NA | TRBD2 | TRBV11-2 | CASSPAGGNYEQYF | TGTGCCAGCAGCCCCGCCGGGGGGAACTACGAGCAGTACTTC
TRBJ2-3 | many | NA | TRBV7-9 | CASCSAITDTQYF | TGTGCCAGCTGCTCGGCAATTACAGATACGCAGTATTTT
TRBJ1-6 | few | NA | TRBV2 | CASIVDISYYNSPLHF | TGTGCCAGCATTGTCGACATCTCCTATTATAATTCACCCCTCCACTTT
TRBJ1-1 | many | NA | TRBV7-6 | CASSLESLDPYSEAFF | TGTGCCAGCAGCTTGGAAAGCTTAGACCCTTACTCTGAAGCTTTCTTT
TRBJ2-7 | many | NA | TRBV5-1 | CASSSVDEQYF | TGCGCCAGCAGCTCAGTCGACGAGCAGTACTTC
TRBJ1-1 | many | NA | TRBV6-5 | CASSYSETDERAFF | TGTGCCAGCAGTTACTCCGAGACGGACGAAAGGGCTTTCTTT
TRBJ1-5 | many | NA | TRBV4-1 | CASSLHIESRDQPQHF | TGCGCCAGCAGCCTACACATAGAGTCGCGGGATCAGCCCCAGCATTTT
TRBJ2-1 | many | TRBD2 | TRBV2 | CASRELAAGNEQFF | TGTGCCAGCAGGGAACTAGCGGCGGGTAATGAGCAGTTCTTC
TRBJ1-1 | NA | TRBD1 | TRBV27 | CASSSGGQGATEAFF | TGTGCCAGCAGTTCAGGGGGGCAGGGGGCGACTGAAGCTTTCTTT
TRBJ1-2 | NA | TRBD1 | TRBV20-1 | CSARETGNYGYTF | TGCAGTGCTAGAGAGACAGGGAACTATGGCTACACCTTC
TRBJ2-1 | NA | TRBD1 | TRBV18 | CASSPSGQGAYNEQFF | TGTGCCAGCTCACCATCCGGACAGGGGGCCTACAATGAGCAGTTCTTC
TRBJ2-3 | many | NA | TRBV9 | CASSVDGESTDTQYF | TGTGCCAGCAGCGTAGACGGAGAAAGCACAGATACGCAGTATTTT
TRBJ1-4 | few | NA | TRBV4-3 | CASSQDSGNEKLFF | TGCGCCAGCAGCCAAGACTCCGGTAATGAAAAACTGTTTTTT
TRBJ2-3 | many | TRBD2 | TRBV7-8 | CASSPWTSGDTDTQYF | TGTGCCAGCAGCCCGTGGACTAGCGGGGACACAGATACGCAGTATTTT